This TCR beta chain was identified during a study of cytomegalovirus exposure and HLA in healthy donors. Points on this clone: The target antigen is unknown.

Whole-study findings and limits: In vitro confirmation showed a few CMV-associated chains to be CMV antigen specific. As immune exposure information, only CMV serostatus was available. Likely technical artifact: a cluster of highly shared sequence variants. Researchers left out some V segments, among them TRBV6-2 and TRBV6-3, as indistinguishable.

The study ran its PCR with 60 Vbeta and 13 Jbeta primers. Using immunoSEQ multiplex PCR, the repertoire was profiled, and TCRdb retains in-frame clones only, with some absent. Among more than 150,000 clones listed, 76% were seen once. CDR1 is LGHNA and CDR2 is YNFKEQ in the germline V gene. This CDR3 has 15 residues. Trimming pared 3 bases from V and 0 bases from J, leaving 9 bases between. What was sequenced was PBMCs. The chain joins TRBV4-2 to TRBJ2-1; no clear D. This sequence was found in a man aged 18 to 29 in good health and CMV-seronegative. CDR3 sequence reads: CASSQLPSSYNEQFF. CDR3 coding DNA: TGTGCCAGCAGCCAGTTACCTAGCTCCTACAATGAGCAGTTCTTC.